The T cell receptor beta chain described here comes from a study of cytomegalovirus exposure and HLA in healthy donors (dated by TCRdb to 2017 to 2019). With respect to the entire study: In an earlier analysis of around 540 of the donors, 250 to 350 Gb of sequence data and 117 million unique TCR beta sequences from about 180 million T cells were reported. Roughly 320 gigabases of sequencing data and 70 million to 100 million unique TCR sequences made up an early release that covered nearly 650 HLA-typed donors. The genetic ancestry cluster associated with self-reported Caucasian donors included 80% to 90% of the roughly 410 genotyped donors. The aim of the study was to test whether cataloging public T cell receptors could identify signatures of past pathogen exposure. The study profiled the T cell repertoires of about 720 subjects by immunosequencing and related them to cytomegalovirus serostatus. A separate validation cohort of over a hundred different subjects was used in addition to the approximately 610-subject first cohort. High-throughput TCR immunosequencing, statistical association of individual TCRs with disease status, and machine learning were combined to predict cytomegalovirus infection status. A later analysis re-examined previously published TCR beta repertoires from more than 550 donors and added high-resolution HLA genotyping to investigate patterns of TCR occurrence. Rather than using new phenotypic data, the later analysis identified candidate immune exposures from TCR beta sequences and from how often those sequences occurred across donors. In an earlier analysis of a few hundred of the donors, high-throughput TCR beta sequencing was used to judge whether each TCR beta V gene segment behaved as functional or pseudogenic. Alongside the repertoire data, information on donor age, sex, ethnicity and CMV serostatus was compiled. A later genetic analysis took genome-wide SNP genotypes for 398 of the 666 donors and used that subset as a discovery cohort. All discovery cohort repertoires had been generated on a single sequencing platform. Both class I and class II loci were covered by HLA typing, at four-digit resolution. Typing coverage varied by locus: roughly 629-640 donors for A, B, C, DRB1 and DQB1; approximately 520 for DQA1; more than 600 for DPA1; around 450 for DPB1. Roughly five DR-DQ haplotypes were handled as single units for association and clustering, since linkage in the cohort was strong. Among some 400 genotyped donors of the cohort, an average of approximately 240,000 unique TCR beta nucleotide sequences was sequenced per donor, of which about 19% were non-productive. What the research found in general, with its limitations: The earlier analysis of fewer than 750 of the donors excluded seventeen rarely observed V segments, including chromosome 9 orphons, because counts were too low. A few of the identified cytomegalovirus-associated TCR beta chains were confirmed in vitro to be specific for cytomegalovirus antigens. A later analysis found that most CMV-associated TCR beta chains appeared HLA-restricted, with HLA associations seemingly driven largely by CMV exposure. A later analysis found that HLA-associated TCR beta chains were more clonally expanded and had lower generation probabilities than equally common non-associated chains. For the cohort, immune exposure information was limited to CMV serostatus. The classifier was reported to diagnose cytomegalovirus status with high specificity and sensitivity in both the original cohort and the validation cohort. The presence/absence analyses assumed that sequencing depth was roughly uniform across donors, and that assumption may not be true. The 87-base-pair reads could not distinguish some IMGT-functional V segments, including TRBV6-2 and TRBV6-3, so those segments were excluded. According to the authors, the approach could potentially be generalized to other disease states and immunological phenotypes. A later genetic analysis associated a missense DCLRE1C variant with V-gene and J-gene trimming of TCR beta chains, and an independent cohort replicated the association. According to a later analysis, parvovirus B19, influenza, CMV and Epstein-Barr virus appeared linked to several top co-occurrence clusters. A further reported finding was that TCR beta sequences accurately predicted the HLA-A and HLA-B alleles for most subjects in the first cohort. A later analysis associated 17,000 or so TCR beta sequences with specific HLA alleles at a false discovery rate of 0.05. The study gave a list of 150 to 200 TCR beta chains associated with cytomegalovirus. A later genetic analysis reported fewer N-insertions in productive TCRs among donors in an Asian-associated ancestry cluster than the roughly 670-donor mean. In a later analysis, the rate of TCR association differed among HLA loci, with DRB1 alleles having the most associated TCRs and HLA-C alleles having the fewest. Broadly in line with IMGT annotations, most TCR beta V segments showed up in productive rearrangements about 87% or about 30% of the time in an earlier analysis of approximately 600 of the donors. Because HLA typing was unavailable for some donors at each locus, only the typed subset was used in association tests. The sequencing pipeline was judged likely to have produced a cluster of highly shared sequence variants as a technical artifact. Most TCR sequences were observed very rarely across donors, whereas some public TCRs were present in many individuals. When HLA alleles, especially DR and DQ, strongly co-occurred, TCR associations were difficult to assign to individual alleles. This cohort had only TCR beta chains sequenced, and the lack of alpha or paired-chain data limited which features could be detected. Linkage disequilibrium might explain the correlated functional status among segregating V segments, but an unknown experimental factor could not be ruled out.

As concerns this clone: The antigen this receptor binds is unknown.

The library was prepared using the immunoSEQ multiplex PCR assay. The multiplex PCR relied on a mix of 60 forward primers for TCR Vbeta segments and 13 reverse primers for TCR Jbeta segments. The CDR3 region of rearranged TCR beta genes was amplified from genomic DNA by a multiplex PCR assay. The amplified TCR beta libraries were sequenced on the Illumina HiSeq System as 87-base-pair reads. For the original study's pipeline: Across the roughly 600 repertoires, a later analysis counted 80 million or so unique TCR beta chains, approximately 10 million of which were shared by at least two donors. Raw reads were error-corrected and collapsed into unique sequences by a nearest-neighbor algorithm in which closely related sequences were merged to remove PCR and sequencing errors. V, D and J gene segments were assigned by aligning CDR3 sequences to IMGT reference sequences. Each retained sequence needed at least a six-nucleotide match to both a V gene segment and a J gene segment. Rearrangements were classified as productive when the CDR3 lacked stop codons and remained in frame with V and J, and all other rearrangements were classified as non-productive. Following IMGT convention, CDR3 was defined as the stretch from the second conserved V-encoded cysteine to the conserved J-encoded phenylalanine. The earlier analysis of more than 450 of the donors excluded sequences that lacked an unambiguous match to a single V gene segment. In an earlier analysis of a few hundred of the donors, V segments were called functional above 56.7% productive rearrangements and were called segregating when the between-donor standard deviation exceeded 5%. A statistical classification framework was developed to diagnose cytomegalovirus status using the catalog of TCR beta chain sequences. A later analysis assigned V and J genes by comparing TCR nucleotide sequences with IMGT/GENE-DB human TR gene sequences. The TCRdist pipeline was used in a later analysis to assign CDR3 sequences and most-parsimonious VDJ recombination scenarios. In a later analysis, each TCR beta chain was defined by its CDR3 amino acid sequence together with its V-gene family, and reads without a unique V-gene family were excluded. A later analysis removed roughly 590 highly shared, low-generation-probability nucleotide sequences to deal with suspected cross-contamination and a sequencing artifact. For each public chain, a later analysis derived a clonal expansion index from normalized ranks of inferred template counts within each repertoire. In a later analysis, generation probabilities were computed using a VDJ recombination model fitted to out-of-frame rearrangements, and the results were checked against IGoR. In a later analysis, hypergeometric tests were used to score TCR-TCR, TCR-HLA and TCR-CMV co-occurrence, with a repertoire-size bias correction applied to TCR pairs. To estimate false discovery rates, a later analysis permuted the HLA or CMV assignments 20 times. In a later analysis, co-occurring TCRs were grouped with DBSCAN, and TCRdist sequence similarity was added when clustering was performed within HLA-allele-positive subsets. Co-occurrence clustering excluded repertoires with fewer than 30,000 or more than 120,000 public chains, plus five with anomalous nucleotide sharing. TCRdb provides this immuneACCESS table in a form limited to in-frame rearrangements. Some clones are lacking; in checked studies, under half of them reflect an unresolved V gene, and why the rest are absent is not known. For V, J and clone size, that table is used; D and trimming come from the DNA. The sample table gives 120,000 to 150,000 clones. The ten largest clones represent about 2.5% of the sample.

The germline V gene encodes CDR1 MDHEN and CDR2 SYDVKM. There are 16 amino acids in the CDR3, from cysteine to phenylalanine inclusive. Just the 48-base CDR3 DNA is kept, in frame starting at base 1. Trimmed from V: 1 base; trimmed from J: 4 bases; junction bases lacking a gene match: 8. The cohort consisted of some 670 healthy bone marrow donors. At the time of sampling, every cohort member was nominally healthy, though immune exposures that went unrecorded were likely present. The donor was CMV seronegative and belonged to the group of 320 or so seronegative cohort members. Every donor gave a peripheral blood sample, and the peripheral blood mononuclear cells from that sample were used for TCR beta sequencing. Genomic DNA was extracted from the blood cell samples with the Qiagen DNeasy Blood Extraction Kit.

The sequence joins TRBV28 to TRBJ1-1, and TRBD1 aligns with 8 junction nucleotides. The source of this sequence is a man aged 40-49 years in good health and CMV-seronegative. Sequencing was done on a sample of PBMCs. The DNA sequence follows: TGTGCCAGCAGTTTATACCAGGGGGCAAAGGGCACTGAAGCTTTCTTT. This translates into CASSLYQGAKGTEAFF.